The clone carrying this T cell receptor (beta chain) has only a few counts. Antigen specificity is unknown. The sample comes from a study of shared clonotypes between healthy human individuals. Study context: Two women and a few men aged 18 to 49 made up the donors.

The CDR3 sequence is 12 residues long. The germline gives CDR1 ENHRY, CDR2 SYGVKD. Trimming took 11 bases from V and 9 from J; bases not matched to a gene: 8. Profiling relied on immunoSEQ multiplex PCR, and the TCRdb table lists in-frame clones only, not all of them. The table records under 1,100,000 clones, about three quarters of them present only once. General study points: The study found lower generation probabilities in non-shared clonotypes than in those shared by all four donors.

The source of this sequence is a man between 18 and 35 years old in good health. The chain has TRBV10-3 and TRBJ1-5, with 9 bases fitting TRBD1. Sequences were obtained from memory CD4+ T cells sorted from blood. As for subset: CD45RA-negative fraction. For the CDR3, the DNA is TGTGCCGCCGCGGGACAGGGAGGGCCCCAGCATTTT. Translating it yields CAAAGQGGPQHF.